These 27 T cell receptor beta chains share one sample of origin, sequenced in a study of T cells after yellow fever vaccination. MiXCR, applied by TCRdb to the 5' RACE reads, yields one record per CDR3 protein. The sample holds about 260,000 distinct CDR3 sequences, 13% seen once. The sequences come from CD4+ T cells sorted from PBMCs, collected 45 days after the yellow fever booster vaccination. The receptors were sampled from a man aged 25 to 45 who received the YFV17D yellow fever vaccine.

The chain uses TRBV7-9 and TRBJ2-1, with 7 bases aligning to TRBD2. The CDR3 extends over 13 amino acids. Per germline, CDR1 SEHNR and CDR2 FQNEAQ (reference sequence). J gave up 10 bases and V 5 bases, and 8 bases lay outside the gene matches. Here the CDR3 reads CASSHRLAEEQFF. The CDR3 DNA sequence: TGTGCCAGCAGCCACAGACTAGCCGAGGAGCAGTTCTTC.

The rearrangement links TRBV19 to TRBJ2-1, with TRBD2 matching 8 bases. V lost 5 bases to trimming and J lost 8 bases; unmatched junction nucleotides: 8. Germline CDR1 and CDR2: LNHDA and SQIVND (reference sequence). The CDR3 has 14 amino acids. The CDR3 sequence: CASSPRGRMHEQFF. DNA of the CDR3: TGTGCCAGTAGTCCTCGCGGGAGGATGCATGAGCAGTTCTTC.

Only a few counts were recorded for this clonotype. The J gene is TRBJ2-7, the V gene TRBV5-4, with D unclear. The CDR3 contains 15 residues. Germline CDR1 SGHNT, CDR2 YYREEE (reference sequence). V was shortened by 1 base and J by 3 bases, with 14 bases between the two germline ends. Written as DNA, the CDR3 is TGTGCCAGCAGCTTGAACACCGGTTCTTTCTACGAGCAGTACTTC. It yields the protein CASSLNTGSFYEQYF. Full variable domain (outside the CDR3, taken from reference TRBV5-4 and TRBJ2-7): ETGVTQSPTHLIKTRGQQVTLRCSSQSGHNTVSWYQQALGQGPQFIFQYYREEENGRGNFPPRFSGLQFPNYSSELNVNALELDDSALYLCASSLNTGSFYEQYFGPGTRLTVT.

This clonotype has at least ten counts. Germline and junction disagree at one end, which may indicate a read error. CDR3 loop: CASSLVNEQFF. In DNA, the CDR3 is TGTGCCAGCAGTTTAGTTAATGAGCAGTTCTTC. This sequence joins TRBV7-2 and TRBJ2-1; D gene unclear. Germline assignment: CDR1 SGHTA and CDR2 FQGNSA. The length of the CDR3 is 11 residues.

This clonotype showed up just a few times. V and J are TRBV20-1 and TRBJ2-1, with D possibly matching TRBD2 (6 bases). The CDR3 runs to 17 residues. Trimming stripped 5 bases from V and 0 bases from J, with 20 bases between. Germline CDR1 and CDR2: DFQATT and SNEGSKA (reference sequence). CDR3 loop: CSALAASAIPSYNEQFF. The CDR3 coding sequence is TGCAGTGCTCTCGCGGCTAGCGCCATACCCTCCTACAATGAGCAGTTCTTC.

There are many counts of this clonotype. The CDR3 reads CASSPSGRATGELFF. The CDR3 DNA follows: TGTGCCAGCAGTCCGAGCGGGAGGGCCACCGGGGAGCTGTTTTTT. This rearrangement joins TRBV12-3 or TRBV12-4 to TRBJ2-2; TRBD2 matches 10 bases. The CDR3 is 15 amino acids. V lost 5 bases and J lost 4; bases outside the gene matches: 4.

V and J are TRBV27 and TRBJ1-5, with TRBD1 as a possible D gene (6 bases). The CDR3 spans 13 residues. V was pared by 7 bases and J by 4 bases, with 11 bases between. CDR1 MNHEY and CDR2 SMNVEV come from the germline V gene (reference sequence). Written as DNA, the CDR3 is TGTGCCAGCACCGTGGACAGAAATCAGCCCCAGCATTTT. Its translation: CASTVDRNQPQHF.

The table lists this clonotype with a few counts. In nucleotides, the CDR3 is TGTGCCAGCAGCTCCGGCGGACAGATATACAATGAGCAGTTCTTC. This codes for CASSSGGQIYNEQFF. The chain is built from TRBV7-9 and TRBJ2-1; possible D gene TRBD1, 6 bases. With 4 bases removed from V and 4 bases from J, the gap between germline ends came to 14 bases. The V gene's germline CDR1 is SEHNR and CDR2 FQNEAQ (reference sequence). The CDR3 spans 15 residues.

V and J are TRBV4-3 and TRBJ2-5; 12 nucleotides align to TRBD2. Germline CDR1 reads LGHNA; CDR2 reads YSLEER. V shed 9 bases, J shed 5 bases, and the junction held 13 bases outside the gene matches. This CDR3 is 16 amino acids long. CDR3 coding DNA: TGCGCCAGATCCCAGACTAGCGGGAGTGATTGGGAGACCCAGTACTTC. Translating gives CARSQTSGSDWETQYF.

The chain uses TRBV5-6 and TRBJ1-5; D ambiguous. Germline CDR1 SGHDT, CDR2 YYEEEE. The CDR3 totals 15 residues. The V end lost 2 bases, the J end lost 3 bases, and 12 bases lay between the germline ends. The CDR3 here is CASSLGQIHNQPQHF. The CDR3 coding sequence is TGTGCCAGCAGCTTAGGGCAGATCCACAATCAGCCCCAGCATTTT.

This clonotype has more than one count but fewer than ten. This chain uses TRBV10-3 with TRBJ2-7; 12 bases agree with TRBD1. This CDR3 spans 16 amino acids. J gave up 3 bases and V 4 bases, and 7 bases lay outside the gene matches. Germline values: CDR1 ENHRY, CDR2 SYGVKD. As DNA, the CDR3 is TGTGCCATCAGTGGGGGGGGACAGGGGGCGATCTACGAGCAGTACTTC. Protein product: CAISGGGQGAIYEQYF.

The rearrangement joins TRBV20-1 to TRBJ1-3, with unresolved D. The CDR3 has 13 amino acids. Germline V lookup: CDR1 DFQATT, CDR2 SNEGSKA (reference sequence). Trimming pared 5 bases from V and 5 bases from J, leaving 13 bases between. The CDR3 sequence: CSAEGLGRNTIYF. The CDR3 DNA is TGCAGTGCTGAGGGTCTGGGGAGAAACACCATATATTTT.

As regards this clonotype: Just one base apart from a much larger clone, this may be a read error. No conserved phenylalanine or tryptophan is present at the end of the CDR3, so a read error is the likely explanation. This chain uses TRBV29-1 with TRBJ2-7; D ambiguous. The germline CDR1 and CDR2 sequences are SQVTM and ANQGSEA. Trimming shortened V by 5 bases and J by 5 bases, and 10 bases separated the two germline ends. This CDR3 spans 11 amino acids. CDR3 bases: TGCAGCGTTAAAGCTCCCAACGAGCAGTACCTC. Translated, it gives CSVKAPNEQYL.

The chain employs TRBV20-1 and TRBJ1-5; D is perhaps TRBD1 (6 bases). Germline V gene data show CDR1 as DFQATT and CDR2 as SNEGSKA (reference sequence). V shed 4 bases and J shed 4 bases, with 11 bases lying between them. CDR3 length: 13 amino acids. The CDR3 protein is CSAMDSANQPQHF. The CDR3 DNA is TGCAGTGCTATGGACAGCGCAAATCAGCCCCAGCATTTT.

This clonotype appeared a few times. The chain joins TRBV5-1 to TRBJ2-3, with 8 bases that match TRBD1. CDR3 size: 15 residues. CDR1 is SGHRS, CDR2 YFSETQ, per germline. V was clipped by 2 bases and J by 4 bases; unmatched bases: 6. Written as DNA, the CDR3 is TGCGCCAGCAGCTTACAGGGGGGTCTCGCAGATACGCAGTATTTT. Its protein product is CASSLQGGLADTQYF.

This chain uses TRBV24-1 with TRBJ1-1; D is possibly TRBD1 (5 bases). Deletions cut 9 bases from V and 11 bases from J, with 21 bases between. Germline CDR1 and CDR2: KGHDR and SFDVKD. This CDR3 comprises 13 residues. DNA for the CDR3: TGTGCCACCTTAGAAGAGTTTGAGGGGTTGGCTTTCTTT. Protein product: CATLEEFEGLAFF.

V usage is TRBV27 and J usage is TRBJ2-3, with D unclear. This CDR3 contains 13 residues. The V end was cut by 5 bases, the J end by 1 base, with 7 bases between. Looked up from germline, CDR1 is MNHEY and CDR2 is SMNVEV (reference sequence). The CDR3 region is CASSPHGTDTQYF. In DNA form, the CDR3 reads TGTGCCAGCAGTCCCCACGGCACAGATACGCAGTATTTT.

The chain recombines TRBV7-2 with TRBJ2-7; D is undetermined. In germline, CDR1 is SGHTA, CDR2 FQGNSA. Deletions cut 5 bases from V and 3 bases from J, with 14 bases between. This CDR3 contains 14 residues. The CDR3 protein is CASSPQAGFYEQYF. The DNA of the CDR3 is TGTGCCAGCAGCCCGCAAGCCGGATTCTACGAGCAGTACTTC.

Here the CDR3 reads CASSHWDRATDTQYF. In DNA form, the CDR3 reads TGTGCCAGCAGCCACTGGGACAGGGCAACCGATACGCAGTATTTT. The V call is TRBV14, the J call TRBJ2-3, with 9 bases aligning to TRBD1. V lost 3 bases and J lost 6; bases outside the gene matches: 7. The germline gives CDR1 SGHDN, CDR2 FVKESK. This CDR3 has 15 amino acids. Together with reference TRBV14 and TRBJ2-3, the CDR3 gives the full variable domain: EAGVTQFPSHSVIEKGQTVTLRCDPISGHDNLYWYRRVMGKEIKFLLHFVKESKQDESGMPNNRFLAERTGGTYSTLKVQPAELEDSGVYFCASSHWDRATDTQYFGPGTRLTVL.

This clonotype turned up a few times. The genes are TRBV4-3 and TRBJ2-1, with 13 bases that match TRBD2. The CDR3 has 14 amino acids. V shed 0 bases, J shed 15 bases, and the junction held 5 bases outside the gene matches. Germline assignment: CDR1 LGHNA and CDR2 YSLEER. The CDR3 sequence: CASSQDQTSGRWFF. The CDR3 coding sequence is TGCGCCAGCAGCCAAGACCAGACTAGCGGGAGGTGGTTCTTC.

The chain is built from TRBV9 and TRBJ2-3, with TRBD2 matching 12 bases. Germline values: CDR1 SGDLS, CDR2 YYNGEE. Unmatched junction bases numbered 5, after V lost 3 bases and J lost 3 bases. CDR3 length: 16 amino acids. The CDR3 sequence: CASSAGTSGWTDTQYF. The CDR3 bases are TGTGCCAGCAGCGCCGGGACTAGCGGGTGGACAGATACGCAGTATTTT.

This clonotype was detected a few times. This chain uses TRBV28 with TRBJ2-2; tentatively, D is TRBD1 (6 bases). The CDR3 covers 15 residues. Trimming pared 5 bases from V and 6 bases from J, leaving 16 bases between. Germline V gene data show CDR1 as MDHEN and CDR2 as SYDVKM. The CDR3, as DNA: TGTGCCAGCAGTCCCGGGACACTCAAGTCCGGGGAGCTGTTTTTT. Translated: CASSPGTLKSGELFF.

This clonotype was observed a few times. The chain carries TRBV6-2 or TRBV6-3 and TRBJ2-1; 7 bases are shared with TRBD2. Germline V lookup: CDR1 MNHEY, CDR2 SVGEGT. The J segment lost 4 bases and the V segment lost 7 bases, leaving 7 bases of the junction unmatched. The CDR3 length is 14 residues. The CDR3 here is CASMPSGIYNEQFF. In DNA form, the CDR3 reads TGTGCCAGCATGCCCAGCGGGATATACAATGAGCAGTTCTTC.

This clonotype has more than one count but fewer than ten. The rearrangement uses TRBV7-2 and TRBJ2-7, with 8 bases lining up with TRBD2. The CDR3 has 12 residues. CDR1 and CDR2 from the germline V gene are SGHTA and FQGNSA. V was clipped by 5 bases and J by 6 bases; unmatched bases: 3. CDR3 sequence: CASSLTSGEQYF. As DNA, the CDR3 is TGTGCCAGCAGCCTTACTAGCGGCGAGCAGTACTTC.

This clonotype was found a few times. The rearrangement links TRBV10-3 to TRBJ2-2; D ambiguous. The CDR3 runs to 14 residues. The V gene's germline CDR1 is ENHRY and CDR2 SYGVKD. V dropped 2 bases and J dropped 4 bases, with 8 bases sitting between them. Here the CDR3 reads CAISEPLSTGELFF. The CDR3 DNA sequence: TGTGCCATCAGTGAGCCCCTAAGCACCGGGGAGCTGTTTTTT.

This clonotype has only a few counts. V gene TRBV4-3 combines with J gene TRBJ2-1, with a tentative D call TRBD2 (6 bases). The germline V gene has CDR1 LGHNA and CDR2 YSLEER. The germline V and J ends were trimmed by 1 base and 7 bases, with 20 bases remaining between them. The CDR3 consists of 17 residues. The CDR3 DNA sequence: TGCGCCAGCAGCCAAGCTACGGGAGTACGATTCGGAAATGAGCAGTTCTTC. Its protein product is CASSQATGVRFGNEQFF.

This clonotype has only a few counts. V is TRBV4-3 and J is TRBJ2-3; D is perhaps TRBD2 (5 bases). Germline values: CDR1 LGHNA, CDR2 YSLEER. Trimming stripped 5 bases from V and 2 bases from J, with 14 bases between. The CDR3 has 15 amino acids. CDR3 sequence: CASSYNVRATDTQYF. The DNA of the CDR3 is TGCGCCAGCAGCTATAATGTGCGGGCCACAGATACGCAGTATTTT.